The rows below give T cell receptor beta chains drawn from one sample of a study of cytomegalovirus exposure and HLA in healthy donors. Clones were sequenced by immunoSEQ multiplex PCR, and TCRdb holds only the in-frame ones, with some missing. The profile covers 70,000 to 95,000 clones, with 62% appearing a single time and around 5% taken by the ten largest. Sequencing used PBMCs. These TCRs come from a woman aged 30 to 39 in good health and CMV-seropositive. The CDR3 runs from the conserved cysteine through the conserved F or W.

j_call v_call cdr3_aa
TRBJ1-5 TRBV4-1 CASSQGWADNQPQHF
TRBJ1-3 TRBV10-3 CAISGTHGNTIYF
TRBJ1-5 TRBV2 CASSGGWTGNQPQHF
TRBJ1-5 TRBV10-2 CASSEQGLGQPQHF
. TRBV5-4 CASSLGTSAHEQYF
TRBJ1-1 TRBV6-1 CASSELHQRRWNTEAFF
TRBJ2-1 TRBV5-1 CASSLGGLYNEQFF
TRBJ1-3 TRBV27 CASRQGASGNTIYF
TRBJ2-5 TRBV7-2 CASSLLAGSQETQYF
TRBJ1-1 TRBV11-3 CASSFGGLTEAFF
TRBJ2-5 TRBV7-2 CASSLVSVQETQYF
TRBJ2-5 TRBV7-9 CASSGKRLAGGHETQYF
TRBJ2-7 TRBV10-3 CAISESTGAYEQYF
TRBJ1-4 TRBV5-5 CASSHNTGRTNEKLFF
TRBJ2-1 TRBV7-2 CASSLVGRRFF
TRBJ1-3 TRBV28 CASNSRQLYSGNTIYF
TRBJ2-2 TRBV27 CASRKGTANTGELFF
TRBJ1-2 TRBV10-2 CASSPTGANGYTF
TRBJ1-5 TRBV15 CATSRDSMGLNQPQHF
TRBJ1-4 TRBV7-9 CASSHIKGDNEKLFF
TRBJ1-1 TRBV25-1 CASRGQGGRTEAFF
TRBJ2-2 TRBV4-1 CASSQAPGTTGTGELFF
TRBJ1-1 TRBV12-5 CASGLDRPGNTEAFF
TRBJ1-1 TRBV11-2 CASSQFAGGEAFF
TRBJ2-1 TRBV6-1 CALQGMNNEQFF
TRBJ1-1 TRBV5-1 CASSLASGGPTEAFF
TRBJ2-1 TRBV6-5 CASSYSRTGNNEQFF
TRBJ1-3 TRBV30 CAWSFVRGDTIYF
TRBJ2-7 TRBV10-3 CAISETDYEQYF
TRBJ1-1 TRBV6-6 CASRPGQGAGEAFF
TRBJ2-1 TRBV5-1 CASSLGTSGGANEQFF
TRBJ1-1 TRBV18 CASSFYRDGSEAFF
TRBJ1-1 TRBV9 CASSSVGTPGTEAFF
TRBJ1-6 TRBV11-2 CASSFAGTTSYNSPLHF
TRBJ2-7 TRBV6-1 CASSPRQGSFEQYF
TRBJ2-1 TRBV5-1 CASSLFGQRDNEQFF
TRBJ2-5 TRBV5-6 CASSLLSSGLQETQYF
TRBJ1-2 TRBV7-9 CASSDTGTVYGYTF
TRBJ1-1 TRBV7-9 CASSYEQNTEAFF
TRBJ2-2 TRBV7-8 CASSPGGNTGELFF
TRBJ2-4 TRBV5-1 CASSLAEAGGPGNIQYF
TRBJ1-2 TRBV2 CASRRSGVTVYGYTF
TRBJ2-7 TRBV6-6 CASSPITGGIYEQYF
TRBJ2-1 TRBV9 CASSVRSSSGGNEQFF
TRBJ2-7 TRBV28 CASSFKGANDEQYF
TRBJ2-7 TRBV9 CASAPGQNYEQYF
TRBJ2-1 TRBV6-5 CASSYRSGGLNNEQFF
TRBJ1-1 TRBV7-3 CASSLFGGDTEAFF